This TCR beta chain derives from a study of shared clonotypes between healthy human individuals. Here immunoSEQ multiplex PCR was the method, and the copy in TCRdb shows in-frame clones only, minus some. The table has about 2.4 million clones, approximately 93% seen once. About this clone itself: Its antigen is as yet unknown.

Germline CDR1 is MNHEY and CDR2 is SVGAGI. With V trimmed by 5 bases and J by 4 bases, 7 bases remained unmatched. This CDR3 comprises 14 residues. Study-wide points: A few donors held about 5% of naive CD4 clonotypes in common. Sampling involved blood alone; tissue repertoires likely differ.

The sample consisted of naive CD4+ T cells from PBMCs. Subset denoted: CD45RA+ positively selected. The TCR was taken from a man younger than 35 in good health. Some clones in this sample may be carry-over from other donors' samples. The gene calls are TRBV6-5 and TRBJ1-2; 7 bases are a match to TRBD1. The DNA for the CDR3 is TGTGCCAGCAGTGCCGGGGGGACAGTCTATGGCTACACCTTC. It codes for CASSAGGTVYGYTF.